Each of the 29 T cell receptor beta chains below was sequenced from the same sample in a study of blood T cell repertoires in COVID-19. TCRdb's copy holds only in-frame clones and misses some; the assay was immunoSEQ multiplex PCR. The table lists about 220,000 clones, around 82% of them singletons, with about 7.2% in the top ten. Sequencing was carried out using peripheral blood. These receptors all come from a woman in her seventies with acute or convalescent COVID-19.

This clone came up once. V and J are TRBV4-2 and TRBJ2-1, with D perhaps TRBD2 (7 bases). V lost 1 base and J 11 bases, leaving 24 bases between the germline ends. Per germline, CDR1 LGHNA and CDR2 YNFKEQ. The CDR3 is 17 residues long. CDR3 protein: CASSQGNSPGGHPQQFF. CDR3 sequence (DNA): TGTGCCAGCAGCCAAGGCAACTCCCCCGGGGGGCATCCGCAGCAGTTCTTC.

The chain employs TRBV6-5 and TRBJ1-1; 8 bases agree with TRBD1. The CDR3 has 16 residues. V was clipped by 2 bases and J by 0 bases; unmatched bases: 5. Germline CDR1 reads MNHEY; CDR2 reads SVGAGI. In nucleotides, the CDR3 is TGTGCCAGCAGTTACGTACAGGGGGGAATGAACACTGAAGCTTTCTTT. This codes for CASSYVQGGMNTEAFF.

V gene TRBV7-8 combines with J gene TRBJ2-5; D possibly corresponds to TRBD1 (6 bases). The V and J ends lost 5 bases and 1 base respectively, with 11 bases between them. The CDR3 is 14 amino acids. Germline values: CDR1 SGHVS, CDR2 FQNEAQ. Here the CDR3 reads CASSPGTFQETQYF. CDR3 nucleotide sequence: TGTGCCAGCAGCCCCGGGACATTCCAAGAGACCCAGTACTTC.

The rearrangement uses TRBV10-3 and TRBJ2-2, with 10 bases fitting TRBD2. The germline CDR1 and CDR2 sequences are ENHRY and SYGVKD. The J segment lost 4 bases and the V segment lost 2 bases, leaving 10 bases of the junction unmatched. CDR3 length equals 18 residues. This CDR3 reads CAISEPSGGQGATGELFF. The CDR3 DNA follows: TGTGCCATCAGTGAGCCTAGCGGGGGCCAGGGGGCCACCGGGGAGCTGTTTTTT.

The rearrangement uses TRBV6-6 and TRBJ2-1, with 8 bases identical to TRBD2. This CDR3 has 15 amino acids. Germline values: CDR1 MNHNY, CDR2 SVGAGI (reference sequence). With V trimmed by 5 bases and J by 1 base, 4 bases remained unmatched. DNA for the CDR3: TGTGCCAGCAGTCCTACTAGCGGATCCTACAATGAGCAGTTCTTC. This translates into CASSPTSGSYNEQFF.

This chain joins TRBV2 and TRBJ2-5; a weak D match, TRBD2 (6 bases). V lost 10 bases, J lost 2 bases, and 8 bases lay in between. Germline CDR1 and CDR2: SNHLY and FYNNEI. The CDR3 covers 11 residues. The CDR3 nucleotides read TGTGCCACCGGGACTCAAGAGACCCAGTACTTC. It specifies CATGTQETQYF.

J is TRBJ2-3 and V is TRBV6-5; the match to TRBD1 covers 7 bases. CDR1 is MNHEY, CDR2 SVGAGI, per germline. This CDR3 is 14 amino acids long. The V and J ends lost 4 bases and 4 bases, in that order; junction bases with no gene match: 5. The CDR3 sequence is CASSSRDSADTQYF. CDR3 nucleotides: TGTGCCAGCAGTTCCCGGGACAGCGCAGATACGCAGTATTTT.

In its sample, this clone was seen a few times. This chain links TRBV19 with TRBJ1-2; 9 bases are shared with TRBD1. Losses at the gene ends were 6 bases for V and 8 bases for J; bases not matched to a gene: 13. The germline V gene encodes CDR1 LNHDA and CDR2 SQIVND (reference sequence). This CDR3 has 15 amino acids. CDR3 DNA sequence: TGTGCCAGTAGAACCGTTAGGGACAGGGTGACGGGCTACACCTTC. This translates into CASRTVRDRVTGYTF.

The rearrangement joins TRBV7-2 to TRBJ1-6; maybe TRBD1 (6 bases). Trimming left V 5 bases short and J 9 bases short, with 14 bases between. The CDR3 runs to 14 residues. Germline assignment: CDR1 SGHTA and CDR2 FQGNSA. CDR3 bases: TGTGCCAGCAGCGCACAGGGTCGCGGTTCACCCCTCCACTTT. It is translated as CASSAQGRGSPLHF.

The chain employs TRBV4-3 and TRBJ2-5, with a tentative D call TRBD2 (6 bases). CDR1 is LGHNA and CDR2 is YSLEER in the germline V gene. With 2 bases removed from V and 5 bases from J, the gap between germline ends came to 18 bases. The CDR3 covers 16 residues. CDR3 loop: CASSQMGFGGDETQYF. The CDR3 bases are TGCGCCAGCAGCCAAATGGGCTTCGGAGGGGACGAGACCCAGTACTTC.

The J gene is TRBJ1-4, the V gene TRBV23-1, with a tentative D call TRBD1 (6 bases). TRBV23-1 is sorted into the ORF group, with uncertain function. Trimming removed 7 bases at V and 7 bases at J, with 28 bases between. This CDR3 spans 18 amino acids. In DNA, the CDR3 is TGCGCCAGCACCGGAGGTACAGGGCCCACTAGAATCGGTGAAAAACTGTTTTTT. Its protein product is CASTGGTGPTRIGEKLFF.

This clone was seen a few times. The gene calls are TRBV7-8 and TRBJ2-2; 12 bases agree with TRBD1. The V gene end was trimmed by 4 bases and the J gene end by 3 bases; junction bases not matched to a gene: 9. The CDR3 covers 18 residues. Germline CDR1 and CDR2: SGHVS and FQNEAQ. This CDR3 is CASSSRDRGPGDTGELFF. CDR3 coding DNA: TGTGCCAGCAGCTCCCGGGACAGGGGGCCCGGTGACACCGGGGAGCTGTTTTTT.

About this clone: At one end the junction does not follow the germline gene, possibly because of a read error. The V and J genes are TRBV10-3 and TRBJ2-3; 10 nucleotides align to TRBD1. The germline CDR1 and CDR2 sequences are ENHRY and SYGVKD. This CDR3 spans 13 amino acids. For the CDR3, the DNA is TGTGCCATCAGTGAGTCGATATCCGGGACAGGGGTCTTT. Amino acid sequence: CAISESISGTGVF.

The V and J genes are TRBV29-1 and TRBJ1-1; D might be TRBD1 (5 bases). This CDR3 has 12 residues. Trimming pared 5 bases from V and 5 bases from J, leaving 12 bases between. Germline CDR1 SQVTM, CDR2 ANQGSEA. The CDR3 spells CSVTGDGTEAFF. CDR3 coding DNA: TGCAGCGTTACGGGGGATGGGACTGAAGCTTTCTTT.

The chain links TRBV7-2 to TRBJ2-7, with 10 bases fitting TRBD1. CDR3 length equals 16 residues. Germline CDR1 SGHTA, CDR2 FQGNSA. J gave up 2 bases and V 3 bases, and 7 bases lay outside the gene matches. Here the CDR3 reads CASSLGLGQGTYEQYV. The CDR3 region has the DNA TGTGCCAGCAGCTTGGGCTTGGGACAGGGGACCTACGAGCAGTACGTC.

V usage is TRBV6-5 and J usage is TRBJ2-4, with D perhaps TRBD2 (6 bases). The CDR3 covers 12 residues. V shed 11 bases and J shed 8 bases, with 16 bases lying between them. Germline V gives CDR1 MNHEY, CDR2 SVGAGI. DNA of the CDR3: TGTGCCCTTCTAGGAGGAGGGGACATTCAGTACTTC. Translated: CALLGGGDIQYF.

This chain joins TRBV10-3 and TRBJ2-5, with D possibly matching TRBD1 (6 bases). Germline loops: CDR1 ENHRY, CDR2 SYGVKD. The CDR3 covers 17 residues. Trimming pared 2 bases from V and 1 base from J, leaving 17 bases between. The CDR3 spells CAISEAYRAESQETQYF. The CDR3 bases are TGTGCCATCAGTGAGGCTTACAGGGCAGAATCCCAAGAGACCCAGTACTTC.

The chain has TRBV2 and TRBJ2-2, with 8 bases that match TRBD2. In germline, CDR1 is SNHLY, CDR2 FYNNEI. Losses at the gene ends were 9 bases for V and 1 base for J; bases not matched to a gene: 1. This CDR3 region has 13 residues. As DNA, the CDR3 is TGTGCCAGAAGCGGGGGGAACACCGGGGAGCTGTTTTTT. Translation gives CARSGGNTGELFF.

The chain has TRBV30 and TRBJ2-5; TRBD2 is a possible D gene (5 bases). CDR3 length: 12 amino acids. Trimming left V 6 bases short and J 5 bases short, with 13 bases between. In germline, CDR1 is GTSNPN, CDR2 SVGIG (reference sequence). CDR3 in amino acids: CACSEGGETQYF. The DNA of the CDR3 is TGTGCCTGTTCAGAGGGTGGTGAGACCCAGTACTTC.

The rearrangement links TRBV6-6 to TRBJ2-3; 12 bases agree with TRBD2. The CDR3 has 15 amino acids. The J segment lost 6 bases and the V segment lost 2 bases, leaving 3 bases of the junction unmatched. The germline CDR1 and CDR2 sequences are MNHNY and SVGAGI (reference sequence). The chain's CDR3 is CASSYPLAGGDTQYF. CDR3 nucleotide sequence: TGTGCCAGCAGTTACCCCCTAGCGGGGGGGGATACGCAGTATTTT.

The chain recombines TRBV19 with TRBJ1-4; maybe TRBD1 (6 bases). The CDR3 contains 15 residues. The germline V gene has CDR1 LNHDA and CDR2 SQIVND (reference sequence). Trimming cost V 5 bases and J 0 bases, with 10 bases left between them. CDR3 in DNA: TGTGCCAGTAGTTCCTGGACAGCAACTAATGAAAAACTGTTTTTT. It is translated as CASSSWTATNEKLFF.

V usage is TRBV5-6 and J usage is TRBJ1-5; 8 bases agree with TRBD1. Trimming at V came to 3 bases and at J to 7 bases, leaving 6 bases not matched to a gene. The CDR3 sequence is 14 residues long. Germline CDR1 reads SGHDT; CDR2 reads YYEEEE. CDR3 in DNA: TGTGCCAGCAGCTATGGACAGGGAGAGCAGCCCCAGCATTTT. This encodes CASSYGQGEQPQHF.

This sequence joins TRBV19 and TRBJ2-6, with no clear D. The V end lost 8 bases, the J end lost 2 bases, and 4 bases lay between the germline ends. This CDR3 region has 12 residues. Germline CDR1 and CDR2: LNHDA and SQIVND (reference sequence). CDR3 sequence: CASSAGANVLTF. The CDR3 DNA follows: TGTGCCAGTTCCGCTGGGGCCAACGTCCTGACTTTC.

V gene TRBV5-1 combines with J gene TRBJ2-1; 7 bases align to TRBD2. The CDR3 has 16 residues. The J segment lost 0 bases and the V segment lost 6 bases, leaving 9 bases of the junction unmatched. The germline V gene has CDR1 SGHRS and CDR2 YFSETQ. CDR3 DNA: TGCGCCAGCAACTCCGGGCGGGGGAGCTCCTACAATGAGCAGTTCTTC. Translation: CASNSGRGSSYNEQFF.

In its sample, this clone is medium-sized. V gene TRBV15 combines with J gene TRBJ1-2; 8 bases are shared with TRBD1. V lost 0 bases, J lost 8 bases, and 5 bases stayed unmatched. CDR1 is LNHNV, CDR2 YYDKDF, per germline (reference sequence). The CDR3 runs to 14 residues. The CDR3, as DNA: TGTGCCACCAGCAGAGACAGGGGGCATTTCGGCTACACCTTC. This translates into CATSRDRGHFGYTF.

The rearrangement links TRBV7-2 to TRBJ1-4; possible D gene TRBD1, 6 bases. V was trimmed by 5 bases and J by 0 bases, leaving 13 bases between them. This CDR3 contains 16 residues. Germline V lookup: CDR1 SGHTA, CDR2 FQGNSA. The CDR3 bases are TGTGCCAGCAGCCCGGGGGGGCGCTCAACTAATGAAAAACTGTTTTTT. Translation gives CASSPGGRSTNEKLFF.

CDR3: CASMRGRVYTGELFF. The DNA for the CDR3 is TGTGCCAGTATGAGGGGGAGGGTCTACACCGGGGAGCTGTTTTTT. The V and J genes are TRBV19 and TRBJ2-2; D might be TRBD2 (7 bases). The germline V gene has CDR1 LNHDA and CDR2 SQIVND (reference sequence). The CDR3 spans 15 residues. V was clipped by 7 bases and J by 3 bases, with 15 bases between them.

The V call is TRBV9, the J call TRBJ2-7; TRBD2 is a possible D gene (7 bases). There are 14 residues in the CDR3. V lost 0 bases and J 2 bases, leaving 9 bases between the germline ends. Per the germline V gene, CDR1 is SGDLS and CDR2 is YYNGEE. The CDR3 is CASSVDGGPYEQYF. The CDR3 DNA reads TGTGCCAGCAGCGTAGACGGGGGGCCCTACGAGCAGTACTTC. The full variable domain, rest sourced from reference TRBV9 and TRBJ2-7, is DSGVTQTPKHLITATGQRVTLRCSPRSGDLSVYWYQQSLDQGLQFLIQYYNGEERAKGNILERFSAQQFPDLHSELNLSSLELGDSALYFCASSVDGGPYEQYFGPGTRLTVT.

The chain carries TRBV5-4 and TRBJ2-2, with D tentatively TRBD2 (7 bases). The length of the CDR3 is 14 residues. Germline V gives CDR1 SGHNT, CDR2 YYREEE (reference sequence). V dropped 5 bases and J dropped 8 bases, with 16 bases sitting between them. CDR3 DNA sequence: TGTGCCAGCAGAAGAGGGGGGGTCCTGGGGGAGCTGTTTTTT. The encoded protein is CASRRGGVLGELFF.